The clone carrying this T cell receptor beta chain occurred many times. The antigen remains unidentified. The CDR3 sequence is 13 residues long. V lost 2 bases to trimming and J lost 5 bases, with 9 bases between them. Using unique molecular identifiers, the investigators prepared the TCRbeta library. MiXCR was run by TCRdb on the PCR reads, yielding one entry per CDR3 protein. The table lists more than 85,000 distinct CDR3 sequences, roughly 7.2% of them singletons, with less than 20% in the top ten. The sample originates from a study of T-cell reconstitution after alpha-beta-depleted transplantation in children. Study-wide results and limits: Most T-cell counts and diversity one year after the transplant came from T cells that were newly produced.

The V gene is TRBV12-3 or TRBV12-4, the J gene TRBJ2-5; D is uncertain. The receptor's source is a boy younger than 10 with acute lymphoblastic leukemia, due to receive a stem cell transplant. Sequenced material: PBMCs, taken before TCRalphabeta/CD19-depleted stem cell transplant. The CDR3 nucleotides are TGTGCCAGCAGTTTATTTGCGCGTGAGACCCAGTACTTC. Amino acids: CASSLFARETQYF.